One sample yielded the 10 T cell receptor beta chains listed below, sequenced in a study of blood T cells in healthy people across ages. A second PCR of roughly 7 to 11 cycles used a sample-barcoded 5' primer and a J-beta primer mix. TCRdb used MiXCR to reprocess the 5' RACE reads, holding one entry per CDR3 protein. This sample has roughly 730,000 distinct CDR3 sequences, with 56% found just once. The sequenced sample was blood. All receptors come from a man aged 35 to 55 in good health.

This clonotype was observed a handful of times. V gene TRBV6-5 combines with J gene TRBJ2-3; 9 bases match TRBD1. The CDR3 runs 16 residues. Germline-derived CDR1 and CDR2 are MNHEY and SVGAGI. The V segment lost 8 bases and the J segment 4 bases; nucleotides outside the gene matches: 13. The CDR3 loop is CASSSGAGQGSDTQYF. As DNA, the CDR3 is TGTGCCAGCTCTAGCGGTGCGGGACAGGGCTCAGATACGCAGTATTTT.

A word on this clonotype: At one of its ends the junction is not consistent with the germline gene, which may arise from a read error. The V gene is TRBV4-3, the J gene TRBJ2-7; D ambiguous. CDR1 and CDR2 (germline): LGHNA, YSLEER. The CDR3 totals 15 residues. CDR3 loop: CASNQDWVLSYEQYF. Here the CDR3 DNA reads TGCGCCAGCAACCAAGATTGGGTACTCTCCTACGAGCAGTACTTC.

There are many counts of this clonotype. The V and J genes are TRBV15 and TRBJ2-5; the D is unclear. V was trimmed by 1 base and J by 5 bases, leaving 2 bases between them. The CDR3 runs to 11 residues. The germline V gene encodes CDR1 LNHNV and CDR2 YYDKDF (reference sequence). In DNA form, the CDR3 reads TGTGCCACCAGCAGAGGGGAGACCCAGTACTTC. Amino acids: CATSRGETQYF.

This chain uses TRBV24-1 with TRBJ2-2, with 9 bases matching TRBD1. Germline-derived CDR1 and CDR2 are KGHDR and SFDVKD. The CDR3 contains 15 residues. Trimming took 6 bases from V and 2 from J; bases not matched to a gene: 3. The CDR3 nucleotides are TGTGCCACCAGTCACAGGGGGCGTAACACCGGGGAGCTGTTTTTT. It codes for CATSHRGRNTGELFF.

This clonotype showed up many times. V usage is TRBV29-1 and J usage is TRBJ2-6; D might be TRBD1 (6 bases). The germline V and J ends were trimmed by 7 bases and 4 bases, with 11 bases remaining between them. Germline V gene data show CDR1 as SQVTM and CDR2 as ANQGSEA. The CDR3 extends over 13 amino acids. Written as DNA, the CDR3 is TGCAGCGCAACAGGGCCCGGGGCCAACGTCCTGACTTTC. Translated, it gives CSATGPGANVLTF.

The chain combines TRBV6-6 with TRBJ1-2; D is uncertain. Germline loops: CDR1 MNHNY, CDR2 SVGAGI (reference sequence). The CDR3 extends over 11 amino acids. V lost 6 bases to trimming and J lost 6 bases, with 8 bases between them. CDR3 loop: CASRGSDGYTF. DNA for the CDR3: TGTGCCAGCAGGGGAAGTGATGGCTACACCTTC.

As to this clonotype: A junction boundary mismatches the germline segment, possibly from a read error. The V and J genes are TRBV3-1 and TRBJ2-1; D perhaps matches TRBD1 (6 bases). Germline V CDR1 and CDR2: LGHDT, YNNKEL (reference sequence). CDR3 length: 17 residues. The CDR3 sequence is CAGSPHGGRGVVNEQFF. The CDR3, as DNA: TGTGCCGGCAGCCCCCATGGGGGCAGGGGTGTAGTAAATGAGCAGTTCTTC.

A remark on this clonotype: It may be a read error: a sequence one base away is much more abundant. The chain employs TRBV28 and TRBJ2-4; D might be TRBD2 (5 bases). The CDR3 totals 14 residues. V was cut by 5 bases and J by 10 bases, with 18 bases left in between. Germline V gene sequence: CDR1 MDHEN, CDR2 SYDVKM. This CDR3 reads CASSVSGSSYIQYF. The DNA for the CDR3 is TGTGCCAGCAGTGTAAGTGGGAGCTCTTATATTCAGTACTTC.

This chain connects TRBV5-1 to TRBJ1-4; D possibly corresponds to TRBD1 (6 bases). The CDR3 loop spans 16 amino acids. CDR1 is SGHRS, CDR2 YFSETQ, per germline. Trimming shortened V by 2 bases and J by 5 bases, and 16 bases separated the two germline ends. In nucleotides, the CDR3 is TGCGCCAGCAGCTTAATGACCGGGACACCGAATGAAAAACTGTTTTTT. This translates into CASSLMTGTPNEKLFF. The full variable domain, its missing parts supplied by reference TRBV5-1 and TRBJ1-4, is KAGVTQTPRYLIKTRGQQVTLSCSPISGHRSVSWYQQTPGQGLQFLFEYFSETQRNKGNFPGRFSGRQFSNSRSEMNVSTLELGDSALYLCASSLMTGTPNEKLFFGSGTQLSVL.

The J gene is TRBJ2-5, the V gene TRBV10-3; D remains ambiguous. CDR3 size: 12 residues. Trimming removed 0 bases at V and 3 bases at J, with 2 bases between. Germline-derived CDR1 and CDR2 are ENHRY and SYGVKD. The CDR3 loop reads CAISESKETQYF. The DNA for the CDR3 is TGTGCCATCAGTGAGTCGAAAGAGACCCAGTACTTC.